This entry features one TCR beta chain sequence. Its antigen is unidentified. The authors distributed each subset's genomic DNA evenly over several immunoSEQ plates. Assay: immunoSEQ multiplex PCR; the TCRdb copy retains only in-frame clones and omits some. The sample has roughly 2,500,000 clones, 80% to 95% seen once. The entry originates in a study of shared clonotypes between healthy human individuals. Study-level results: Despite large depth, rarefaction showed incomplete sorted-subset sequencing.

Partitioning of CD4+ cells yielded a CD45RA+ naive subset and a CD45RA-negative memory subset. V was clipped by 4 bases and J by 3 bases; unmatched bases: 18. The V gene's germline CDR1 is LNHDA and CDR2 SQIVND (reference sequence). This CDR3 contains 21 residues. This clonotype was sampled from a man younger than 35 in good health. Some clones in this sample may be carry-over from other donors' samples. What was sequenced was naive CD4+ T cells from PBMCs. The subset is: CD45RA+ positively selected. The chain is built from TRBV19 and TRBJ2-3; 14 bases are shared with TRBD2. The CDR3 nucleotides read TGTGCCAGTAGTACCGAAGTTGGGACTAGCGGGAGCCCCCCCGGGACAGATACGCAGTATTTT. Its protein product is CASSTEVGTSGSPPGTDTQYF.